The clone carrying this T cell receptor (beta chain) was observed a few times. Its antigen remains unknown. The sample comes from a study of Graves' ophthalmopathy and Graves' hyperthyroidism. Study results and limitations: Ophthalmopathy progression prediction by the model yielded a sensitivity of roughly 67% and a specificity of 72.22%.

Each diagnosis was determined on the basis of clinical symptoms, serum thyroxine, TRAb, thyroid ultrasound and orbital computed tomography. RNA transcripts were the source from which TCR beta CDR3 regions were amplified. Second-round multiplex PCR came after a first-round RT-PCR that employed HTBI primers. TCRdb reanalysed the multiplex PCR reads using MiXCR and keeps one entry per CDR3 protein. The table lists about 1.1 million distinct CDR3 sequences, 35% to 45% of them singletons. The receptor comes from an adult man with Graves' hyperthyroidism. Sequencing used peripheral blood or thyroid tissue (not recorded which).

CDR3 protein: CASSQEAENNSPLHF. The CDR3 coding sequence is TGCGCCAGCAGCCAAGAGGCAGAGAATAATTCACCCCTCCACTTT. The V gene is TRBV4-1, the J gene TRBJ1-6; no clear D. V was cut by 0 bases and J by 5 bases, with 8 bases left in between. There are 15 residues in the CDR3. CDR1 and CDR2 (germline): MGHRA, YSYEKL.